This T cell receptor (beta chain) was observed in a study of graft-versus-host responses after intestinal transplantation. On this clone: The antigen remains unidentified.

The data were produced by immunoSEQ multiplex PCR, yet TCRdb's version contains in-frame clones alone and is incomplete. The table lists some 120,000 clones, 90% of them singletons. The clonotype comes from a human donor who received an intestinal transplant. The sequencing here drew on unstimulated CD4+ T cells sorted from spleen or lymph node cells, taken before intestinal transplant.

The CDR3 bases are TGTGCCAGTAGTATAAGACAACCCTACAATGAGCAGTTCTTC. Translating gives CASSIRQPYNEQFF. The V and J genes are TRBV19 and TRBJ2-1; D unclear. Germline V lookup: CDR1 LNHDA, CDR2 SQIVND (reference sequence). The CDR3 totals 14 residues. V lost 2 bases and J lost 2, with 7 bases in between.